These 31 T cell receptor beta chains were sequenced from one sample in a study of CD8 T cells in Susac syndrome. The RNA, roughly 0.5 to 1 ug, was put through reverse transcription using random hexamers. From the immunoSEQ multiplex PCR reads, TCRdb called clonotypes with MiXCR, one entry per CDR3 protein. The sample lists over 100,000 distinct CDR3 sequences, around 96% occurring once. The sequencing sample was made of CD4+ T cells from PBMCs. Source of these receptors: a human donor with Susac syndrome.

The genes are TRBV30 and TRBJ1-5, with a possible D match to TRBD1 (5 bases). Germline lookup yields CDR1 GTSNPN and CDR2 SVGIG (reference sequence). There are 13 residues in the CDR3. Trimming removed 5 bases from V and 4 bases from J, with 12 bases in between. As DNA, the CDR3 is TGTGCCTGGGGGGACGGGATGAATCAGCCCCAGCATTTT. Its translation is CAWGDGMNQPQHF.

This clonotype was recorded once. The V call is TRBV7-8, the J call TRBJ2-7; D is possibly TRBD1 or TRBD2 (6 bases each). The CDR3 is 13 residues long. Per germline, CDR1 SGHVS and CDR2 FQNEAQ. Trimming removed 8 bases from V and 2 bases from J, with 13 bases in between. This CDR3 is CASRVGGPYEQYF. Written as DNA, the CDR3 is TGTGCCAGCCGTGTAGGGGGGCCCTACGAGCAGTACTTC.

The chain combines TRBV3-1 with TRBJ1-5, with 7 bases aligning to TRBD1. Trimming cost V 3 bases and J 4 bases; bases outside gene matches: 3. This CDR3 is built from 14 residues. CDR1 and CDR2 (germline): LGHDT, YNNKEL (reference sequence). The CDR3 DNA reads TGTGCCAGCAGCCACGGGACAGCAAATCAGCCCCAGCATTTT. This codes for CASSHGTANQPQHF.

In nucleotides, the CDR3 is TGTGCCTGGAGGGAAAGTAGAAACACTGAAGCTTTCTTT. Translated: CAWRESRNTEAFF. The chain carries TRBV30 and TRBJ1-1; D remains ambiguous. V shed 3 bases and J shed 2 bases, with 10 bases lying between them. Germline V gene data show CDR1 as GTSNPN and CDR2 as SVGIG (reference sequence). This CDR3 comprises 13 residues.

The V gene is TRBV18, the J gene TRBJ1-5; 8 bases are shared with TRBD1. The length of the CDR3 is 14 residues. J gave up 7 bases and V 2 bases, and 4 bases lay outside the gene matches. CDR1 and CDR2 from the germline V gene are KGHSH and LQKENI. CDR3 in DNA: TGTGCCAGCTCACCAGGACAGGGAGGCCAGCCCCAGCATTTT. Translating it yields CASSPGQGGQPQHF.

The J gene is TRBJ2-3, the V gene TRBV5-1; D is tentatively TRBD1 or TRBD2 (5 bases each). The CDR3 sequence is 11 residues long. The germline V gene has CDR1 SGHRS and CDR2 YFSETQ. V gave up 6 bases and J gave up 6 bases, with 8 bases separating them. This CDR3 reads CASTREDTQYF. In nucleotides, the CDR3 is TGCGCCAGCACCAGGGAGGATACGCAGTATTTT.

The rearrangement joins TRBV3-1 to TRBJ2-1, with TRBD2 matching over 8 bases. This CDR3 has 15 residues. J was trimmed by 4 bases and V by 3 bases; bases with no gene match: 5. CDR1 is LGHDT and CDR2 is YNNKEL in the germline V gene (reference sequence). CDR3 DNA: TGTGCCAGCAGCCAGCAGGTAGCGGGGTACAATGAGCAGTTCTTC. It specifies CASSQQVAGYNEQFF.

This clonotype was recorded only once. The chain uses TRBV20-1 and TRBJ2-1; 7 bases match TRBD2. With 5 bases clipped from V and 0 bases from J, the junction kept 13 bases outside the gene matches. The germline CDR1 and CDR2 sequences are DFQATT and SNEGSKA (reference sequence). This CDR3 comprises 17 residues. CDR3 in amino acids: CSARQTSTLSSYNEQFF. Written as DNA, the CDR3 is TGCAGTGCTCGCCAGACTAGCACGCTGAGCTCCTACAATGAGCAGTTCTTC.

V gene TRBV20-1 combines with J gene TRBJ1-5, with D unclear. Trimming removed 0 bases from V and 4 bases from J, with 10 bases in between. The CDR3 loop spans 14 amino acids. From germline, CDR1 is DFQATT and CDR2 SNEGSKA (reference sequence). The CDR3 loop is CSARDRLGNQPQHF. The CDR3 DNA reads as TGCAGTGCTAGAGATCGATTAGGGAATCAGCCCCAGCATTTT.

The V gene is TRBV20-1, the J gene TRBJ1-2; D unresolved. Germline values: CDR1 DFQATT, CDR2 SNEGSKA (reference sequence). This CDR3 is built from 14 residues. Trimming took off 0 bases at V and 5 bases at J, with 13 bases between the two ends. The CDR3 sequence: CSARDRGWNYGYTF. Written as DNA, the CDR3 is TGCAGTGCTAGAGATCGCGGGTGGAATTATGGCTACACCTTC.

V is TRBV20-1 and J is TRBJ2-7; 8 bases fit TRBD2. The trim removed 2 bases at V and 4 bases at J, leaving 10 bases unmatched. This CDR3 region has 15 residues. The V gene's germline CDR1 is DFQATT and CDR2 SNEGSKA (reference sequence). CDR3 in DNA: TGCAGTGCTAGAAAATCTAGCGGGCCCGATTACGAGCAGTACTTC. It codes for CSARKSSGPDYEQYF.

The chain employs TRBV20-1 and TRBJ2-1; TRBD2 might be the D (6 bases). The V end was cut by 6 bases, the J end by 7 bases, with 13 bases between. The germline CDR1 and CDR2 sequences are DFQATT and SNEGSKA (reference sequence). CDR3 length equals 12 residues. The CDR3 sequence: CSAKTSSNEQFF. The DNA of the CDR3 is TGCAGTGCGAAGACTAGTAGTAATGAGCAGTTCTTC.

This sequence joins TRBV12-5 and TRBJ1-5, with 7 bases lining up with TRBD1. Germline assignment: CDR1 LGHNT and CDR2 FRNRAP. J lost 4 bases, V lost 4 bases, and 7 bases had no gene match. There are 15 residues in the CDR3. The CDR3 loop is CASGYFQGENQPQHF. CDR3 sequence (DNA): TGTGCTAGTGGTTACTTCCAGGGGGAAAATCAGCCCCAGCATTTT.

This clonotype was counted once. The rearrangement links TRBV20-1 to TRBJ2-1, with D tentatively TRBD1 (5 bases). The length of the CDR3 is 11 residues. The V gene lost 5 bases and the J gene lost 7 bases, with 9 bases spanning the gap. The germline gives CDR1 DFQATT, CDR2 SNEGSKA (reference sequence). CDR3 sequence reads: CSAPPGNEQFF. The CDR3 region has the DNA TGCAGTGCTCCCCCAGGGAATGAGCAGTTCTTC.

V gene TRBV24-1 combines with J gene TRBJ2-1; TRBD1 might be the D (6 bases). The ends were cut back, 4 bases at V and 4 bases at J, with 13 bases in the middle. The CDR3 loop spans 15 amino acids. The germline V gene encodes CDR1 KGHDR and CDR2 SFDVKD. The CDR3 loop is CATSDPTDRYNEQFF. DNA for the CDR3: TGTGCCACCAGTGACCCAACCGACAGGTACAATGAGCAGTTCTTC.

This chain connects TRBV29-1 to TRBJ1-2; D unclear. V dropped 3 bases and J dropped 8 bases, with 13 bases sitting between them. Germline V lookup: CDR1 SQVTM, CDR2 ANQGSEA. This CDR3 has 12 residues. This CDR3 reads CSVDLSRRGYTF. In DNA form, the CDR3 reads TGCAGCGTTGACCTCTCCCGTCGGGGCTACACCTTC. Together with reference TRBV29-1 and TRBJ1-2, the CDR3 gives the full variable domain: SAVISQKPSRDICQRGTSLTIQCQVDSQVTMMFWYRQQPGQSLTLIATANQGSEATYESGFVIDKFPISRPNLTFSTLTVSNMSPEDSSIYLCSVDLSRRGYTFGSGTRLTVV.

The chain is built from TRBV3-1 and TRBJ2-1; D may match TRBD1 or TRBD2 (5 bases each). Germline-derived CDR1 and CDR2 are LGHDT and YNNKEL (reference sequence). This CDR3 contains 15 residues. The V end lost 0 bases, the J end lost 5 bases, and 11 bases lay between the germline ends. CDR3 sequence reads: CASSQDRGAHNEQFF. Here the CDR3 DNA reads TGTGCCAGCAGCCAAGACCGGGGCGCCCACAATGAGCAGTTCTTC.

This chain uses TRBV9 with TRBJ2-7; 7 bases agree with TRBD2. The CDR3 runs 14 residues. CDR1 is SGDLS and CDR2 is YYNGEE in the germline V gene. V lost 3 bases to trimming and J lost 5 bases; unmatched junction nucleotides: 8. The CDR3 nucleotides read TGTGCCAGCAGCGCCGGGGGGAGAGGAAACGAGCAGTACTTC. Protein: CASSAGGRGNEQYF.

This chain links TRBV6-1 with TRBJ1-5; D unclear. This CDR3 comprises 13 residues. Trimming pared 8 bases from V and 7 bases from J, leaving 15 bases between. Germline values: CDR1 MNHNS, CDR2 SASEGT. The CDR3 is CASLGVAGQPQHF. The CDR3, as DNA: TGTGCCAGCCTCGGCGTGGCGGGGCAGCCCCAGCATTTT.

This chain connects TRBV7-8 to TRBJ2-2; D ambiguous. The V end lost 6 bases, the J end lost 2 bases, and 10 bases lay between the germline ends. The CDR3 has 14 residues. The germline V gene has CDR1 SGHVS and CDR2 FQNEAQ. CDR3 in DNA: TGTGCCAGCAGGATGACCCTTAACACCGGGGAGCTGTTTTTT. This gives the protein CASRMTLNTGELFF.

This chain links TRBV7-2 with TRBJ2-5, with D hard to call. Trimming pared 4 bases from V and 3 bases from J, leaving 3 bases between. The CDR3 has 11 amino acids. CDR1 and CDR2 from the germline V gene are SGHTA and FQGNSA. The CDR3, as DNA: TGTGCCAGCAGCTCGAAAGAGACCCAGTACTTC. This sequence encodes CASSSKETQYF.

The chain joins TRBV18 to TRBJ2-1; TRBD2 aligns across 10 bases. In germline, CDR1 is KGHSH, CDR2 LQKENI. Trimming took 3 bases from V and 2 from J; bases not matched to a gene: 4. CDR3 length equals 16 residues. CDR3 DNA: TGTGCCAGCTCACCTCAGCGGGAGGGGGCCTACAATGAGCAGTTCTTC. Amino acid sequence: CASSPQREGAYNEQFF. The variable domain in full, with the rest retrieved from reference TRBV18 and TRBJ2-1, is NAGVMQNPRHLVRRRGQEARLRCSPMKGHSHVYWYRQLPEEGLKFMVYLQKENIIDESGMPKERFSAEFPKEGPSILRIQQVVRGDSAAYFCASSPQREGAYNEQFFGPGTRLTVL.

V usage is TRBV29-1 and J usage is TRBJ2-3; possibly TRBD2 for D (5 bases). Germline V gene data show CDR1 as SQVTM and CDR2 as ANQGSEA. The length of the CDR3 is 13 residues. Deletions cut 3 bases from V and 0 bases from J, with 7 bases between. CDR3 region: CSVDPGSTDTQYF. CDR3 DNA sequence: TGCAGCGTTGACCCGGGAAGCACAGATACGCAGTATTTT.

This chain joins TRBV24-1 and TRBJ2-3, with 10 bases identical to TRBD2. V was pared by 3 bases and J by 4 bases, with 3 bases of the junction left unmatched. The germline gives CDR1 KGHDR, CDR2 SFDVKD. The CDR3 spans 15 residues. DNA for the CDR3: TGTGCCACCAGTGATCCAGCGGGAGGGCCAGATACGCAGTATTTT. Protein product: CATSDPAGGPDTQYF.

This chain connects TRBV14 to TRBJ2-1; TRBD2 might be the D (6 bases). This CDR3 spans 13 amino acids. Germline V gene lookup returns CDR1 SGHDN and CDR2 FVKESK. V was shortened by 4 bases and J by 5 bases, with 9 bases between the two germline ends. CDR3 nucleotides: TGTGCCAGCAGCCGCGGGACTCACAATGAGCAGTTCTTC. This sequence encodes CASSRGTHNEQFF.

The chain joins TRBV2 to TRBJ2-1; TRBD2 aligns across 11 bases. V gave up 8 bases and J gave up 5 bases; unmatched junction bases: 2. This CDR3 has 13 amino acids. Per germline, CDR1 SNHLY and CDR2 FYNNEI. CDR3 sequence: CASGTSGHNEQFF. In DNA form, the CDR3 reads TGTGCCAGCGGGACTAGCGGCCACAATGAGCAGTTCTTC.

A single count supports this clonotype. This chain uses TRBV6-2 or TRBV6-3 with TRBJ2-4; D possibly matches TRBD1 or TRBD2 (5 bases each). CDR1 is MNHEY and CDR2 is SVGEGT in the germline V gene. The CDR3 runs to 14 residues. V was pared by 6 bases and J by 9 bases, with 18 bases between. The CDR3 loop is CASSSGTVESIQYF. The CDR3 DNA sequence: TGTGCCAGCAGCTCCGGGACCGTGGAGTCCATTCAGTACTTC.

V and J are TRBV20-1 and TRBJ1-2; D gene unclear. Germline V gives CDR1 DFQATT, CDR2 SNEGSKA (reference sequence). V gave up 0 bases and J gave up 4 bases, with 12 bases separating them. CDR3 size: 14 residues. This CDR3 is CSARDFAAFYGYTF. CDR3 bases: TGCAGTGCTAGAGATTTTGCAGCCTTCTATGGCTACACCTTC.

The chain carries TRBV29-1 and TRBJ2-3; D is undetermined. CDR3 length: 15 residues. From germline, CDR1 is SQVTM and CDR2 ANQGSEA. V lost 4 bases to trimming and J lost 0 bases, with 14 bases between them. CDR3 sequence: CSVVGSRSSTDTQYF. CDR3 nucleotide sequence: TGCAGCGTTGTGGGGTCGCGTTCTAGCACAGATACGCAGTATTTT.

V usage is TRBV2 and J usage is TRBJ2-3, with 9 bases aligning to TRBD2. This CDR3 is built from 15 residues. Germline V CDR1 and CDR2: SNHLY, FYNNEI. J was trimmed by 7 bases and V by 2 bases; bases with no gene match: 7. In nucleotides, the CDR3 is TGTGCCAGCAGTGAAACAGCGGGAGGAATAAATACGCAGTATTTT. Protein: CASSETAGGINTQYF.

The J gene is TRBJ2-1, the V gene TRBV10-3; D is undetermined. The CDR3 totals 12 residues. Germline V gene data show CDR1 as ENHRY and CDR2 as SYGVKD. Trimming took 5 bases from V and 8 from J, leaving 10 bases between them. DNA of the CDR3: TGTGCCATCAGTCGGCGAGGAGATGAGCAGTTCTTC. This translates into CAISRRGDEQFF.